The TCR beta chain under discussion was sequenced for a study of blood T cell repertoires in COVID-19. In the authors' methods: Amplification with reference gene primers provided the estimates of nucleated cell counts. Method: immunoSEQ multiplex PCR; TCRdb's copy keeps in-frame clones and lacks some. Clonal size and the V and J genes are those of that table, whereas D and trimming came from the DNA. The table shows 130,000 or so clones, with over 60% occurring only once. In germline, CDR1 is MNHEY, CDR2 SVGAGI. The CDR3 totals 13 residues. V was pared by 2 bases and J by 4 bases, with 6 bases between.

The receptor was isolated from a woman in her seventies with acute or convalescent COVID-19. V usage is TRBV6-5 and J usage is TRBJ1-5; D is unresolved. Sample: peripheral blood. CDR3: CASSYDLNQPQHF. Here the CDR3 DNA reads TGTGCCAGCAGTTACGACTTGAATCAGCCCCAGCATTTT.